This TCR beta chain was identified during a study of shared clonotypes between healthy human individuals. Study-level findings and limits: Generation probability values for non-shared clonotypes were lower than those for clonotypes shared by all four donors.

Of note for this clone: Its cognate antigen is unknown.

Libraries were prepared by immunoSEQ multiplex PCR; TCRdb keeps only in-frame clonotypes and omits some of them. In the table there are about 380,000 clones, about 97% of which are singletons. The germline V and J ends were trimmed by 3 bases and 2 bases, with 11 bases remaining between them. Germline CDR1 is GTSNPN and CDR2 is SVGIG (reference sequence). The CDR3 is 13 amino acids. The chain links TRBV30 to TRBJ2-7; D is perhaps TRBD1 (7 bases). Sequencing was carried out using memory CD8+ T cells sorted from blood. Subset denoted: CD45RO+ cells pooled with CCR7-negative TemRA cells. The origin of this receptor is a man aged 30 to 45 in good health. The CDR3 is CAWRAGTAYEQYF. DNA of the CDR3: TGTGCCTGGAGGGCGGGGACAGCCTACGAGCAGTACTTC.